A selection of T cell receptor beta chains follows, all from one sample in a study of blood T cells in healthy people across ages. TCRdb recomputed calls from the 5' RACE reads with MiXCR, one row per CDR3 protein. The sample gives about 800,000 distinct CDR3 sequences, 25% of which show up once; approximately 4% is in the top ten. These data were also reused for a study on T cells of mothers and their children.

The specimen was blood. The receptors originated from a boy aged 10-17 years in good health. Both conserved end residues are part of each CDR3. The order of the fields is J gene, V gene, D gene, CDR3 length, clone size, CDR3 DNA, CDR3 protein. A D gene is named only where the DNA matches it firmly. Clone size is shown for a subset of rows, as once, few, many or a class of expanded clone.

TRBJ2-7	TRBV28	TRBD1	14	.	TGTGCCAGCAGTCCATCGGGGACAGGGGACGAGCAGTACTTC	CASSPSGTGDEQYF
TRBJ1-1	TRBV12-3/TRBV12-4	TRBD1	15	few	TGTGCCAGCAGCCCATTTGGGACAGGGAACACTGAAGCTTTCTTT	CASSPFGTGNTEAFF
TRBJ1-5	TRBV6-1	TRBD1	13	.	TGTGCCAGCAGCCCGACAGGGCGTCAGCCCCAGCATTTT	CASSPTGRQPQHF
TRBJ1-5	TRBV12-3/TRBV12-4	TRBD1	14	few	TGTGCCAGCAGTTTCCAGGGGGGGAATCAGCCCCAGCATTTT	CASSFQGGNQPQHF
TRBJ2-7	TRBV29-1	.	14	.	TGCAGCGTTGAAGTGGTTGACAGGAACTACGAGCAGTACTTC	CSVEVVDRNYEQYF
TRBJ2-2	TRBV7-2	TRBD2	15	few	TGTGCCAGCAGCCCGCTAGCGGGAGGGTCCGGGGAGCTGTTTTTT	CASSPLAGGSGELFF
TRBJ2-7	TRBV28	TRBD1	19	.	TGTGCCAGCAGTTTAAGGCTAAAGTGGACAGGGGGAGATGCCTACGAGCAGTACTTC	CASSLRLKWTGGDAYEQYF
TRBJ1-1	TRBV29-1	.	14	few	TGCAGCGTGGGACTGTGGGTCATGAACACTGAAGCTTTCTTT	CSVGLWVMNTEAFF
TRBJ2-5	TRBV29-1	.	13	few	TGCAGCGTCGCAGGGAAGGAAGAAGAGACCCAGTACTTC	CSVAGKEEETQYF
TRBJ1-2	TRBV18	.	16	.	TGTGCCAGCTCCTCACTGGGCAGCCTCACAATCTATGGCTACACCTTC	CASSSLGSLTIYGYTF
TRBJ1-2	TRBV20-1	.	15	.	TGCAGTGCTAGAGATCAAGAGGGTGGGCTCTATGGCTACACCTTC	CSARDQEGGLYGYTF
TRBJ1-6	TRBV4-1	.	18	.	TGCGCCAGCAGCCGCCCAGCACCAAGGGCCTTTTATAATTCACCCCTCCACTTT	CASSRPAPRAFYNSPLHF
TRBJ1-2	TRBV3-1	.	12	.	TGTGCCAGCAGCCAATCAGAGTATGGCTACACCTTC	CASSQSEYGYTF
TRBJ2-4	TRBV4-1	.	16	.	TGCGCCAGCAGCCAAGGTCGCAGCGGAACCAAAAACATTCAGTACTTC	CASSQGRSGTKNIQYF
TRBJ1-2	TRBV6-5	.	15	.	TGTGCCAGCAGTTACGACGGGGCGGGTCTTTACGGCTACACCTTC	CASSYDGAGLYGYTF
TRBJ2-6	TRBV29-1	.	16	few	TGCAGCGCCCAGAGAGACGTAGAGTCTGGGGCCAACGTCCTGACTTTC	CSAQRDVESGANVLTF
TRBJ2-3	TRBV6-1	TRBD2	14	.	TGTGCCAGCAGTGGACTAGCGGGAGGAGATACGCAGTATTTT	CASSGLAGGDTQYF
TRBJ2-5	TRBV7-9	TRBD1	11	.	TGTGCCAGCAGACTACAGGGGGAGCAGTACTTC	CASRLQGEQYF
TRBJ2-7	TRBV28	TRBD1	15	.	TGTGCCAGCAGTTTATCAGGGGGCCTTACCTACGAGCAGTACTTC	CASSLSGGLTYEQYF
TRBJ1-5	TRBV4-3	TRBD1	16	few	TGCGCCAGCAGCCGACCGACAGGGGGCATGGAACAGCCCCAGCATTTT	CASSRPTGGMEQPQHF
TRBJ2-5	TRBV12-3/TRBV12-4	.	15	.	TGTGCCAGCAGTTTGTTGGGGGGGCCCCAAGAGACCCAGTACTTC	CASSLLGGPQETQYF
TRBJ2-4	TRBV28	TRBD1	15	.	TGTGCCAGCAGGACACAGGGGGGTGCCAAAAACATTCAGTACTTC	CASRTQGGAKNIQYF
TRBJ2-1	TRBV10-3	TRBD1	15	few	TGTGCCATCAGCACCGGGACAGGGGGCAGGAATGAGCAGTTCTTC	CAISTGTGGRNEQFF
TRBJ2-5	TRBV28	TRBD2	18	.	TGTGCCAGCAGTTTAGGGAGGGGACTAGCTGCGGAGAAAGAGACCCAGTACTTC	CASSLGRGLAAEKETQYF
TRBJ2-1	TRBV11-2	.	15	.	TGTGCCAGCAGCTTAAACGGGGGGCCCTCAGCGGAGCAGTTCTTC	CASSLNGGPSAEQFF
TRBJ2-7	TRBV12-3/TRBV12-4	TRBD1	18	.	TGTGCCAGCAGTTTATTTGGTATGGGGGACAGTCGATCCTACGAGCAGTACTTC	CASSLFGMGDSRSYEQYF
TRBJ2-7	TRBV7-9	.	9	few	TGTGCCAGCAGCAGGGACGGTTACTTC	CASSRDGYF
TRBJ1-5	TRBV10-3	.	14	.	TGTGCCATCAGTGCTGGGGGTGTTAGCCAGCCCCAGCATTTT	CAISAGGVSQPQHF
TRBJ1-4	TRBV3-1	.	15	.	TGTGCCAGCAGCCAAGGTGTCAGCCCTAATGAAAAACTGTTTTTT	CASSQGVSPNEKLFF
TRBJ2-7	TRBV5-1	TRBD1	15	.	TGCGCCAGCAGCTTGACGGCAGGGGGTTTGGACGAGCAGTACTTC	CASSLTAGGLDEQYF
TRBJ2-2	TRBV4-2	.	15	few	TGTGCCAGCAGCCTAGAGACAGGTTCCACCGGGGAGCTGTTTTTT	CASSLETGSTGELFF
TRBJ1-5	TRBV28	.	14	.	TGTGCCAGCAGTTTAAGAGGGTTCGATCAACCCCAGCATTTT	CASSLRGFDQPQHF
TRBJ2-7	TRBV7-9	TRBD2	17	.	TGTGCCAGCAGCCCAAAACTTACTAGCGGGGCCACCTACGAGCAGTACTTC	CASSPKLTSGATYEQYF
TRBJ2-4	TRBV3-1	TRBD2	14	few	TGTGCCGGCAGCCCTACAGGACTAGCGGACTTTCAGTACTTC	CAGSPTGLADFQYF
TRBJ2-1	TRBV24-1	TRBD1	18	.	TGTGCCACCAGTGATCGCATTCCCGGACAGGGGGCGAACAATGAGCAGTTCTTC	CATSDRIPGQGANNEQFF
TRBJ2-1	TRBV12-3/TRBV12-4	TRBD2	15	.	TGTGCCAGCAGGGACCTGAGCGGGACCTACAATGAGCAGTTCTTC	CASRDLSGTYNEQFF
TRBJ2-1	TRBV19	TRBD2	15	.	TGTGCCAGTAGTATGGCGAGCGGGGGCTACAATGAGCAGTTCTTC	CASSMASGGYNEQFF
TRBJ2-1	TRBV30	.	11	.	TGTGCCTGGAGTGACCCCTATGAGCAGTTCTTC	CAWSDPYEQFF
TRBJ2-5	TRBV14	TRBD1	16	few	TGTGCCGGCGGCCAACGGACAGGGGAGCCCCAAGAGACCCAGTACTTC	CAGGQRTGEPQETQYF
TRBJ2-5	TRBV5-1	TRBD2	17	.	TGCGCCAGCAGCTTGGTAGCGGGACTGGAGGAGGGAGAGACCCAGTACTTC	CASSLVAGLEEGETQYF
TRBJ1-6	TRBV7-2	TRBD1	14	.	TGTGCCAGCAGCTTAGACAGGGGGAGCTCACCCCTCCACTTT	CASSLDRGSSPLHF
TRBJ1-2	TRBV10-3	TRBD1	13	.	TGTGCCATCAGTGACGACAGGGGAGGGGGCTACACCTTC	CAISDDRGGGYTF
TRBJ2-5	TRBV20-1	TRBD2	15	few	TGCAGTGCTCCCGGGACTAGTAACCATGTAGAGACCCAGTACTTC	CSAPGTSNHVETQYF
TRBJ2-7	TRBV4-1	TRBD1	14	.	TGCGCCAGCAGCCAGAAACAGGGGTTTGACGAGCAGTACTTC	CASSQKQGFDEQYF
TRBJ1-5	TRBV28	.	16	.	TGTGCCAGCAGTTTACGCGGCAGCTATAGCAATCAGCCCCAGCATTTT	CASSLRGSYSNQPQHF
TRBJ1-2	TRBV12-3/TRBV12-4	.	14	.	TGTGCCAGCAGTTCTGTAGGGACAAACTATGGCTACACCTTC	CASSSVGTNYGYTF
TRBJ1-1	TRBV18	.	13	many	TGTGCCAGCAGCCCTCAGGGGAACACTGAAGCTTTCTTT	CASSPQGNTEAFF
TRBJ2-5	TRBV10-3	TRBD2	18	.	TGTGCCATCAACGCTCGACTAGCGGGAGGCCGCCTCCAAGAGACCCAGTACTTC	CAINARLAGGRLQETQYF
TRBJ2-1	TRBV4-3	.	14	few	TGCGCCAGCAGCCAATCGGGATTCTACAATGAGCAGTTCTTC	CASSQSGFYNEQFF
TRBJ2-1	TRBV5-1	.	14	few	TGCGCCAGCAGCTTGGTCTGGGGAGTGAATGAGCAGTTCTTC	CASSLVWGVNEQFF
TRBJ1-1	TRBV7-9	.	13	.	TGTGCCAGCAGCGGTGGAAGGGAAACTGAAGCTTTCTTT	CASSGGRETEAFF